Detailed here is one T cell receptor (beta chain). Its antigen is not known. Across several immunoSEQ plates, the genomic DNA of each subset was split evenly. Sequencing used immunoSEQ multiplex PCR; TCRdb keeps in-frame clones, though not all of them. The sample shows roughly 1.4 million clones, approximately 98.5% of them seen only once. Healthy HIV-negative adults with no recent acute infections or vaccinations were recruited as donors. The sample belongs to a study of shared clonotypes between healthy human individuals. Study results and caveats: Several donors held approximately 5% of naive CD4 clonotypes in common.

CDR1 and CDR2 (germline): SGHTA, FQGNSA. The CDR3 is made up of 18 amino acids. Trimming pared 7 bases from V and 0 bases from J, leaving 22 bases between. The sequenced sample consisted of naive CD4+ T cells sorted from blood. Subset reported: CD45RA+ positively selected. The sequence derives from a man aged 25-45 years in good health. This sequence joins TRBV7-2 and TRBJ2-1; D perhaps matches TRBD2 (5 bases). CDR3: CASILFSGVKSSYNEQFF. DNA of the CDR3: TGTGCCAGCATCCTATTTTCCGGGGTTAAATCCTCCTACAATGAGCAGTTCTTC.